This entry lists 2 T cell receptor beta chains sequenced from one sample in a study of blood T cell repertoires in COVID-19. TCRdb keeps only in-frame clones here, not all; method: immunoSEQ multiplex PCR. The data hold hundreds of thousands of clones, with about 92% observed a single time. Sequencing was done on a sample of PBMCs or T cells enriched from blood (not recorded which). The receptors shown here come from a man aged 55 to 70 who had recovered from COVID-19.

The chain couples TRBV28 to TRBJ1-4; D possibly corresponds to TRBD1 (6 bases). The length of the CDR3 is 15 residues. Germline V gene lookup returns CDR1 MDHEN and CDR2 SYDVKM. Trimming pared 4 bases from V and 6 bases from J, leaving 15 bases between. The DNA of the CDR3 is TGTGCCAGCAGTTATACACAGGGTGCGGATGAAAAACTGTTTTTT. It encodes CASSYTQGADEKLFF.

The chain has TRBV14 and TRBJ2-1; 8 bases line up with TRBD1. There are 17 residues in the CDR3. The germline gives CDR1 SGHDN, CDR2 FVKESK. The V and J ends lost 2 bases and 5 bases, in that order; junction bases with no gene match: 11. CDR3 region: CASSQTDRVWSNNEQFF. As DNA, the CDR3 is TGTGCCAGCAGCCAAACGGACAGGGTTTGGTCTAACAATGAGCAGTTCTTC.